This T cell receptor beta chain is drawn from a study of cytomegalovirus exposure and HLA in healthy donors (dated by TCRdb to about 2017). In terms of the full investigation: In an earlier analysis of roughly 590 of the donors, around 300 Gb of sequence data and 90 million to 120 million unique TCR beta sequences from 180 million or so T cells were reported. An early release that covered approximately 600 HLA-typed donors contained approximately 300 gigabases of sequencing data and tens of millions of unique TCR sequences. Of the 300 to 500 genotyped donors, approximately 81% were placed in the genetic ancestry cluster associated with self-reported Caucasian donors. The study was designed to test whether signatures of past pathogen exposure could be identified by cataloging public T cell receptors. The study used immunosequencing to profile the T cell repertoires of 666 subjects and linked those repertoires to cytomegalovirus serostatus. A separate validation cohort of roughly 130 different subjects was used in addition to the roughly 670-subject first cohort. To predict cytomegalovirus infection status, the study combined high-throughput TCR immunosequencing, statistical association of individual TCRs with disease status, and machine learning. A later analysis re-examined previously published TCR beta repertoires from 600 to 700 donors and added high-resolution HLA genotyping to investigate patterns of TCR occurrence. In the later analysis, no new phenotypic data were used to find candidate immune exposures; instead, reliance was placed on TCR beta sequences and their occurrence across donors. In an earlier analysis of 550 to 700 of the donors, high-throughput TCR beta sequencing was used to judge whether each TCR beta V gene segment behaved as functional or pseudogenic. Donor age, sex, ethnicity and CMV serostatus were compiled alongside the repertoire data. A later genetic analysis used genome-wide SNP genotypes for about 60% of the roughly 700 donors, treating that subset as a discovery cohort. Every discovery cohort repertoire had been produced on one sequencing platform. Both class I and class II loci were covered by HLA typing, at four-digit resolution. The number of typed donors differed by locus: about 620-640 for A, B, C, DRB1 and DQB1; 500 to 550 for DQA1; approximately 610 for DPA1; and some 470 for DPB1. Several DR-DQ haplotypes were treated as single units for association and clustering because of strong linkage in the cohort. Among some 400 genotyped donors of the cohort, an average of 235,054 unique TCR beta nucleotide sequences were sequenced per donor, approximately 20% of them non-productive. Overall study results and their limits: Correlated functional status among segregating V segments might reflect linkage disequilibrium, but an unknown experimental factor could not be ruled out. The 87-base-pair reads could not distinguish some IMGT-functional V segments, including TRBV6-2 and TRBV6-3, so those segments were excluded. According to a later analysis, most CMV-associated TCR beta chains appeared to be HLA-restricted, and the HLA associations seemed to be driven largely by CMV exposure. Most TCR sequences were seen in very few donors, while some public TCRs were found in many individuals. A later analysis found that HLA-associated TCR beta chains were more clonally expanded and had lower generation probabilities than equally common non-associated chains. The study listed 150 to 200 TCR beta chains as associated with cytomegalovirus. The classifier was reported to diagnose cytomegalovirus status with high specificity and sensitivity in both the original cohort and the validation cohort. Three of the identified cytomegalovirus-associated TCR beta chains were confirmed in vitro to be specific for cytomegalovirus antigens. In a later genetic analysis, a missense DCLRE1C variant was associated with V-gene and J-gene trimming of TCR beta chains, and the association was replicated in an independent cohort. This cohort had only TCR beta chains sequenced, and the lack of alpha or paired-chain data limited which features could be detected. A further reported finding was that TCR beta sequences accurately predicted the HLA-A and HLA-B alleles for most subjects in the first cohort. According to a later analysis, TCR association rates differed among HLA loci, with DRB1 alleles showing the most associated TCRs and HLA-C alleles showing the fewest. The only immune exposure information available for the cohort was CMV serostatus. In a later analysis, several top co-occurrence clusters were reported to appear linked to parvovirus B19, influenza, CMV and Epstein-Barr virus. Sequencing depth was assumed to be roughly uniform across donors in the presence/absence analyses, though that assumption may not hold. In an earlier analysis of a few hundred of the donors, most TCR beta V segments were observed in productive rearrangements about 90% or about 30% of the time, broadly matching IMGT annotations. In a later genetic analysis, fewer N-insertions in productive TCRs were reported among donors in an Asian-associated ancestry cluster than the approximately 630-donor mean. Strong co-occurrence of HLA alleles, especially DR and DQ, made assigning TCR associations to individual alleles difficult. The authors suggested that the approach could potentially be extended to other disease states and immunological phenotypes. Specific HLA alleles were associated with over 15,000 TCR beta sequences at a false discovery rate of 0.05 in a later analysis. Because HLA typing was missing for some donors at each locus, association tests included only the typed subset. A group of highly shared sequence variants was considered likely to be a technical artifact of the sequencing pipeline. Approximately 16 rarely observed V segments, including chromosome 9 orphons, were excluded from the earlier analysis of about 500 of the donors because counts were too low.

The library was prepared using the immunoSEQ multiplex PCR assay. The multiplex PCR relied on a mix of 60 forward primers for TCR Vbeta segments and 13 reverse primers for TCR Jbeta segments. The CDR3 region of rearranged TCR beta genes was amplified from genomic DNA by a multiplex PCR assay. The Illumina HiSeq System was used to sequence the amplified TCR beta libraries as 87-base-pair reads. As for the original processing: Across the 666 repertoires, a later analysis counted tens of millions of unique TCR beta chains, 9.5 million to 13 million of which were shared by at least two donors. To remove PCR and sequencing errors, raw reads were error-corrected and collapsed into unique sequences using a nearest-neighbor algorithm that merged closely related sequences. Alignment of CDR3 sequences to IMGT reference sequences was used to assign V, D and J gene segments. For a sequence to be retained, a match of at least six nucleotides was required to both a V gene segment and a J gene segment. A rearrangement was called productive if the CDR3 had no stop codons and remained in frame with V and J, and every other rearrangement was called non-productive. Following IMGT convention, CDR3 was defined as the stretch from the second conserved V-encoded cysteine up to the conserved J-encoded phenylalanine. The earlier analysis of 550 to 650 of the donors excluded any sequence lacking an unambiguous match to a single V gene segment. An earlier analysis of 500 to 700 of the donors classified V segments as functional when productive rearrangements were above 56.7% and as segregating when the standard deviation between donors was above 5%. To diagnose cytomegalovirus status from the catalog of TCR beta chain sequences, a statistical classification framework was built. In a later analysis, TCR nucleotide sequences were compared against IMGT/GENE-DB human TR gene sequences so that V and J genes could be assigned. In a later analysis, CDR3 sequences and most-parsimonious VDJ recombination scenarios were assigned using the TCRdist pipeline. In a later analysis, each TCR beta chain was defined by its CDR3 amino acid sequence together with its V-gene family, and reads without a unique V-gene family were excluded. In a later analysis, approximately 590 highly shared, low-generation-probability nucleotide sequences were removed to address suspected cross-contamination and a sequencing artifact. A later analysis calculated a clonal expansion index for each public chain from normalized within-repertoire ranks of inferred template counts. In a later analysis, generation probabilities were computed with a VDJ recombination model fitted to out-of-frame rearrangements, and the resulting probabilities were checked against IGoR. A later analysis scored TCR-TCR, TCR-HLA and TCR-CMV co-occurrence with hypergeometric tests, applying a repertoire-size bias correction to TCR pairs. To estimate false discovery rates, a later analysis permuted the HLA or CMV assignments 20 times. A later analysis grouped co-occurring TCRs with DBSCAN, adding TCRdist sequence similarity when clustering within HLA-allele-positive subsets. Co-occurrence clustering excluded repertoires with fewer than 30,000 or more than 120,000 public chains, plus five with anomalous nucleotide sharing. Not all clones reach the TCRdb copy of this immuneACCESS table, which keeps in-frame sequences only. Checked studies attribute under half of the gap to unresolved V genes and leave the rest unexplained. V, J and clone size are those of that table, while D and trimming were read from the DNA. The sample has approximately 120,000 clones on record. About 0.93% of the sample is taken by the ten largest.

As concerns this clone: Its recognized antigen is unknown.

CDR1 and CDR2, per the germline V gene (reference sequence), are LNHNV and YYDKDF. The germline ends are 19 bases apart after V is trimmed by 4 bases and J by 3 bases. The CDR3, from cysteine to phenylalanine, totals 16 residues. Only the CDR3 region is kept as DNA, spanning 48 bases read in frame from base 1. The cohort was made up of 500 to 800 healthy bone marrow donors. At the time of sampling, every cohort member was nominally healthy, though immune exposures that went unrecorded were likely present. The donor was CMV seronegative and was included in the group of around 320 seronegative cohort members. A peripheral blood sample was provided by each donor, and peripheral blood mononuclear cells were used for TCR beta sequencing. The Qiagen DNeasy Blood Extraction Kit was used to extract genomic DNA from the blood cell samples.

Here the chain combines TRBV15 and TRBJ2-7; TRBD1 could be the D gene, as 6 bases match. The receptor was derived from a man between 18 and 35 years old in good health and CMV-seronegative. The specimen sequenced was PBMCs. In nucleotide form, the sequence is TGTGCCACCAGCATCTCTTCCGGGACACCGGTCTACGAGCAGTACTTC. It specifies CATSISSGTPVYEQYF.